The present T cell receptor beta chain was sequenced within a study of OX40 agonist ivuxolimab in advanced cancers. In the study overall: Ivuxolimab, which targeted the costimulatory receptor OX40 (CD134), was an agonistic, fully human IgG2 monoclonal antibody. The dose-escalation cohort was roughly 87% male with a mean age of roughly 60 years, ranging from 23 to 79. Partial responses occurred in three dose-escalation patients, of whom one had hepatocellular carcinoma and two had cutaneous melanoma. Among the 50 to 55 dose-escalation patients, about 20 had hepatocellular carcinoma, around 15 melanoma, 9 renal cell carcinoma and 9 head and neck cancer. Patients were allowed to have had prior anti-PD-1, anti-PD-L1 or anti-CTLA-4 therapy, and roughly 40% of the dose-escalation patients had previously received checkpoint inhibitors. The monotherapy dose-escalation portion (N ≈ 50 patients) of the phase I ivuxolimab trial is reported in the paper. Intravenous ivuxolimab was administered to patients every 2 weeks at six dose levels: 0.01, 0.1, 0.3, 1.5, 3 and 10 mg/kg. The purpose of peripheral TCRbeta sequencing was to test whether ivuxolimab changed TCR sequence diversity and led to clonal T-cell expansion.

About this clone itself: The antigen it binds to is not known. No qualities accompany the bases; no much larger clone lies one base away.

The trial excluded patients who had a history of autoimmune disease or who were on systemic immunosuppression. Peripheral blood for TCR sequencing was collected from all dose cohorts at baseline, on cycle 4 day 1, and on cycle 7 day 1. The samples were taken from a phase I, first-in-human, multicenter, open-label dose-escalation trial of ivuxolimab. The trial enrolled adults with locally advanced or metastatic head and neck squamous cell, hepatocellular, melanoma or renal cell carcinoma. Before TCR sequencing, CD4+ T cells and CD8+ T cells were sorted from peripheral blood as separate populations. Genomic DNA was extracted from sorted cells for sequencing of the TCRbeta CDR3 region. TCRbeta CDR3 regions were sequenced using the immunoSEQ Assay. The table was pulled from immuneACCESS by TCRdb, which kept in-frame rearrangements only. Such tables lose some clones; where checked, under half of the loss comes from unresolved V genes, and the rest has no known cause. The sample table contains approximately 60,000 clones; only one count was recorded for roughly 84% of them. About 2.1% of the sample belongs to the ten largest clones.

Taken from cysteine to phenylalanine, the CDR3 has 17 residues. This entry keeps only the CDR3 DNA: 51 bases, framed from base 1. Study-wide findings and limitations: Low levels of normalized T-cell clonal expansion were also seen in some patients who did not respond. After ivuxolimab, more expanded clones were found on average in CD8+ T cells than in CD4+ T cells. Which antigens the clonally expanded peripheral T cells were specific for was not determined. Clonal expansion of both CD4+ and CD8+ blood T cells was observed from baseline to week 6 at doses 0.1 to 3.0 mg/kg. In partial responders in the 0.1-3.0 mg/kg groups, normalized peripheral clonal expansion was found to be among the lowest, especially among CD8+ T cells.

The source material was CD4+ or CD8+ T cells sorted from blood, sampled in a trial of the OX40 agonist ivuxolimab. The TCR originated in an adult with an advanced solid tumor such as melanoma, head and neck, liver or kidney cancer. The chain is assembled from TRBV21-1 and TRBJ2-2; the table names TRBD2, a call not compared with the DNA. TRBV21-1 is assigned pseudogene status. In nucleotide form, the sequence is TGTGCCAGCAGCAAACCCCCTAGCGGGGGGCATAGCGGGGAGCTGTTTTTT. It translates to CASSKPPSGGHSGELFF.